Below, one T cell receptor beta chain is given with its context. No antigen is known for it. This record belongs to a study of response to subunit inactivated influenza vaccine. Findings and caveats of the study: With each seasonal influenza vaccination, the authors suggested, few new T cells are recruited.

TCRdb re-called the RT-PCR reads through MiXCR, storing one row per CDR3 protein. Of hundreds of thousands of distinct CDR3 sequences in the sample, about 17% were seen once. Trimming removed 1 base from V and 4 bases from J, with 11 bases in between. Germline V gives CDR1 LGHNA, CDR2 YSLEER. CDR3 length: 14 residues. Sequencing used CD4+ T cells sorted from PBMCs, obtained less than 30 months after vaccination. The V and J genes are TRBV4-3 and TRBJ2-7; a possible D gene is TRBD1 (6 bases). This clonotype was sampled from a man in his fifties or sixties who received an inactivated influenza vaccine. The CDR3 region is CASSQVGRGYEQYF. As DNA, the CDR3 is TGCGCCAGCAGCCAAGTCGGCAGGGGTTACGAGCAGTACTTC.